The 11 T cell receptor beta chains below all came from one sample that was sequenced in a study of OX40 agonist ivuxolimab in advanced cancers. TCRdb's table, derived via immunoSEQ multiplex PCR, lists solely in-frame clones and lacks some. The sample carries around 60,000 clones, approximately 83% recorded once. The sequencing here drew on CD4+ or CD8+ T cells sorted from blood, taken in a trial of the OX40 agonist ivuxolimab. The receptor source for this set is an adult with an advanced solid tumor such as melanoma, head and neck, liver or kidney cancer.

The chain couples TRBV6-1 to TRBJ2-7; the match to TRBD2 covers 10 bases. From germline, CDR1 is MNHNS and CDR2 SASEGT. This CDR3 is 15 amino acids long. With 5 bases clipped from V and 6 bases from J, the junction kept 10 bases outside the gene matches. CDR3 nucleotide sequence: TGTGCCAGCAGTTCCAGCGGGAGGGCCGCTCTCGAGCAGTACTTC. It codes for CASSSSGRAALEQYF.

The chain recombines TRBV7-5 with TRBJ1-2; TRBD1, as called in the table, went unchecked against the DNA. TRBV7-5 is recorded as a pseudogene. This CDR3 spans 17 amino acids. The CDR3 spells CARSFYRQGKLRYGYTF. Written as DNA, the CDR3 is TGTGCCAGAAGCTTTTACAGACAGGGGAAGTTACGGTATGGCTACACCTTC.

The chain joins TRBV4-3 to TRBJ1-2, with D perhaps TRBD1 (6 bases). Germline V CDR1 and CDR2: LGHNA, YSLEER. This CDR3 is built from 15 residues. V lost 0 bases, J lost 3 bases, and 11 bases lay in between. The CDR3 coding sequence is TGCGCCAGCAGCCAAGATCGACAGGCCGACTATGGCTACACCTTC. Its translation: CASSQDRQADYGYTF.

The CDR3 DNA reads TGCAGCGTTGTAGGTCTCTCTGGAAACACCATATATTTT. The encoded protein is CSVVGLSGNTIYF. This chain joins TRBV29-1 and TRBJ1-3; D unclear. CDR3 size: 13 residues. V gave up 4 bases and J gave up 0 bases, with 7 bases separating them. The V gene's germline CDR1 is SQVTM and CDR2 ANQGSEA.

This clone has only a few counts. The chain uses TRBV6-4 and TRBJ2-1; D not resolved. The CDR3 has 14 amino acids. Trimming removed 6 bases from V and 0 bases from J, with 9 bases in between. In germline, CDR1 is MRHNA, CDR2 SNTAGT. The CDR3 DNA is TGTGCCAGCAGAACGGTGAGCTCCTACAATGAGCAGTTCTTC. Translation: CASRTVSSYNEQFF.

The J gene is TRBJ2-2, the V gene TRBV7-3; D is possibly TRBD1 (6 bases). The V end was cut by 5 bases, the J end by 2 bases, with 9 bases between. In germline, CDR1 is SGHTA, CDR2 FQGTGA. This CDR3 is built from 14 residues. The CDR3 nucleotides read TGTGCCAGCAGCCGGGACATCAACACCGGGGAGCTGTTTTTT. This encodes CASSRDINTGELFF.

The chain is built from TRBV30 and TRBJ1-2; D remains unclear. Germline CDR1 reads GTSNPN; CDR2 reads SVGIG (reference sequence). This CDR3 spans 14 amino acids. The V and J ends lost 4 bases and 3 bases respectively, with 15 bases between them. This CDR3 is CAWNFRGTYYGYTF. The CDR3 DNA is TGTGCCTGGAACTTCCGAGGTACTTACTATGGCTACACCTTC.

The J gene is TRBJ2-2, the V gene TRBV11-2; D possibly corresponds to TRBD2 (5 bases). The length of the CDR3 is 13 residues. In germline, CDR1 is SGHAT, CDR2 FQNNGV. The V end was cut by 5 bases, the J end by 2 bases, with 6 bases between. CDR3 nucleotides: TGTGCCAGCAGCCGGACTAACACCGGGGAGCTGTTTTTT. It specifies CASSRTNTGELFF.

The chain uses TRBV6-5 and TRBJ1-4; a weak D match, TRBD1 (6 bases). The CDR3 length is 14 residues. Germline CDR1 and CDR2: MNHEY and SVGAGI. V was trimmed by 6 bases and J by 4 bases, leaving 12 bases between them. Here the CDR3 reads CASSRGFGNEKLFF. For the CDR3, the DNA is TGTGCCAGCAGCAGGGGTTTCGGTAATGAAAAACTGTTTTTT.

V is TRBV29-1 and J is TRBJ2-1; no clear D. Germline CDR1 and CDR2: SQVTM and ANQGSEA. V was clipped by 3 bases and J by 4 bases, with 4 bases between them. The CDR3 has 11 amino acids. CDR3 bases: TGCAGCGTTGAGCCATACAATGAGCAGTTCTTC. Translation gives CSVEPYNEQFF.

The chain recombines TRBV30 with TRBJ2-5, with TRBD1 matching 10 bases. With V trimmed by 4 bases and J by 1 base, 3 bases remained unmatched. This CDR3 is 14 amino acids long. Looked up from germline, CDR1 is GTSNPN and CDR2 is SVGIG (reference sequence). CDR3 in amino acids: CAWKGDRGQETQYF. CDR3 bases: TGTGCCTGGAAAGGGGACAGGGGCCAAGAGACCCAGTACTTC.